One sample yielded the 9 T cell receptor beta chains listed below, sequenced in a study of shared clonotypes between healthy human individuals. The data were produced by immunoSEQ multiplex PCR, yet TCRdb's version contains in-frame clones alone and is incomplete. This table has approximately 2.1 million clones, about 92% appearing once. The sequenced sample was naive CD4+ T cells from PBMCs. This sample's subset: CD45RA+ positively selected. The receptors here all came from a man aged 18 to 35 in good health. Some clones in this sample may be carry-over from other donors' samples.

The chain joins TRBV18 to TRBJ1-3; D uncertain. Germline V gene lookup returns CDR1 KGHSH and CDR2 LQKENI. V lost 0 bases and J lost 10, with 13 bases in between. The CDR3 is 14 amino acids. The CDR3 spells CASSPPASGTTIYF. The CDR3 DNA sequence: TGTGCCAGCTCACCACCGGCCTCGGGAACTACCATATATTTT.

This chain uses TRBV5-1 with TRBJ2-3, with a weak D call TRBD2 (5 bases). The CDR3 is 13 residues long. The germline CDR1 and CDR2 sequences are SGHRS and YFSETQ. Trimming left V 4 bases short and J 5 bases short, with 11 bases between. CDR3 region: CASSPEAGDTQYF. CDR3 DNA: TGCGCCAGCAGCCCGGAGGCCGGAGATACGCAGTATTTT. The full variable domain, rest sourced from reference TRBV5-1 and TRBJ2-3, is KAGVTQTPRYLIKTRGQQVTLSCSPISGHRSVSWYQQTPGQGLQFLFEYFSETQRNKGNFPGRFSGRQFSNSRSEMNVSTLELGDSALYLCASSPEAGDTQYFGPGTRLTVL.

The chain is built from TRBV28 and TRBJ2-7; TRBD2 matches 9 bases. The CDR3 runs to 15 residues. Losses at the gene ends were 6 bases for V and 3 bases for J; bases not matched to a gene: 9. Germline values: CDR1 MDHEN, CDR2 SYDVKM. The CDR3 sequence: CASRLTSGSYYEQYF. CDR3 nucleotide sequence: TGTGCCAGCAGACTCACTAGCGGGTCTTACTACGAGCAGTACTTC. Full variable domain (remainder filled in from reference TRBV28 and TRBJ2-7): DVKVTQSSRYLVKRTGEKVFLECVQDMDHENMFWYRQDPGLGLRLIYFSYDVKMKEKGDIPEGYSVSREKKERFSLILESASTNQTSMYLCASRLTSGSYYEQYFGPGTRLTVT.

The V call is TRBV28, the J call TRBJ2-2; the D is unclear. This CDR3 has 13 amino acids. Trimming cost V 7 bases and J 4 bases, with 10 bases left between them. Germline V gives CDR1 MDHEN, CDR2 SYDVKM. The CDR3 DNA is TGTGCCAGCAAGGGTTCCGGCACCGGGGAGCTGTTTTTT. This sequence encodes CASKGSGTGELFF. Complete variable domain (other parts from reference TRBV28 and TRBJ2-2): DVKVTQSSRYLVKRTGEKVFLECVQDMDHENMFWYRQDPGLGLRLIYFSYDVKMKEKGDIPEGYSVSREKKERFSLILESASTNQTSMYLCASKGSGTGELFFGEGSRLTVL.

This clone was counted a few times. This CDR3 is CASSLSRSNQPQHF. The CDR3 DNA is TGTGCCAGCAGCTTGTCCCGTTCCAATCAGCCCCAGCATTTT. The gene calls are TRBV5-6 and TRBJ1-5; D is undetermined. Trimming left V 1 base short and J 3 bases short, with 8 bases between. Germline V lookup: CDR1 SGHDT, CDR2 YYEEEE. There are 14 residues in the CDR3.

The J gene is TRBJ2-1, the V gene TRBV27; 9 bases align to TRBD2. Looked up from germline, CDR1 is MNHEY and CDR2 is SMNVEV (reference sequence). This CDR3 spans 17 amino acids. V was clipped by 5 bases and J by 0 bases; unmatched bases: 8. The CDR3 bases are TGTGCCAGCAGTCCCATCAGACTAGCGGCCTCCTACAATGAGCAGTTCTTC. This gives the protein CASSPIRLAASYNEQFF.

The chain is built from TRBV7-8 and TRBJ2-3; 8 bases map to TRBD2. Germline CDR1 reads SGHVS; CDR2 reads FQNEAQ. CDR3 length: 15 amino acids. The trim removed 3 bases at V and 7 bases at J, leaving 9 bases unmatched. The CDR3 loop reads CASSFGSGGGYTQYF. CDR3 nucleotide sequence: TGTGCCAGCAGCTTTGGCAGCGGGGGAGGTTATACGCAGTATTTT.

DNA of the CDR3: TGTGCCAGCAGTTACGGGGACCCAAAACTGTTTTTT. It codes for CASSYGDPKLFF. J is TRBJ1-4 and V is TRBV6-6, with D possibly TRBD1 on 5 matching bases. The germline gives CDR1 MNHNY, CDR2 SVGAGI (reference sequence). Trimming took 2 bases from V and 10 from J, leaving 8 bases between them. The CDR3 length is 12 residues.

V is TRBV7-8 and J is TRBJ2-5; TRBD2 might be the D (7 bases). The CDR3 contains 13 residues. Per the germline V gene, CDR1 is SGHVS and CDR2 is FQNEAQ. V was trimmed by 2 bases and J by 9 bases, leaving 13 bases between them. This chain's CDR3 is CASSLLGGAAQYF. DNA for the CDR3: TGTGCCAGCAGCTTACTAGGGGGGGCGGCCCAGTACTTC. Drawing the rest from reference TRBV7-8 and TRBJ2-5, the complete variable domain is GAGVSQSPRYKVAKRGQDVALRCDPISGHVSLFWYQQALGQGPEFLTYFQNEAQLDKSGLPSDRFFAERPEGSVSTLKIQRTQQEDSAVYLCASSLLGGAAQYFGPGTRLLVL.